The 23 T cell receptor beta chains given below trace back to one sample, sequenced in a study of blood T cell repertoires in COVID-19. The assay was immunoSEQ multiplex PCR, and TCRdb's table has in-frame clones only and misses some. The data show under 450,000 clones, about 80% seen once. Sequencing was performed on peripheral blood. The receptor source for this set is a human donor with acute or convalescent COVID-19. The donor label of this sample is uncertain.

This clone was observed a handful of times. The chain recombines TRBV11-2 with TRBJ1-1; D might be TRBD1 (5 bases). Germline values: CDR1 SGHAT, CDR2 FQNNGV. The CDR3 totals 12 residues. Trimming cost V 1 base and J 8 bases, with 8 bases left between them. CDR3 residues: CASSLVAGEAFF. DNA for the CDR3: TGTGCCAGCAGCTTAGTGGCAGGGGAAGCTTTCTTT.

In this sample, this clone turned up many times. The chain combines TRBV4-1 with TRBJ2-4, with TRBD2 identical over 8 bases. With 1 base clipped from V and 2 bases from J, the junction kept 10 bases outside the gene matches. The germline CDR1 and CDR2 sequences are MGHRA and YSYEKL. The CDR3 is 18 amino acids. The CDR3 DNA follows: TGCGCCAGCAGCCAAGGGTCATGGCGGGGGGCCTCCAAAAACATTCAGTACTTC. Translated, it gives CASSQGSWRGASKNIQYF.

The V gene is TRBV10-1, the J gene TRBJ2-3; 8 bases are shared with TRBD2. CDR3 size: 15 residues. The J segment lost 1 base and the V segment lost 6 bases, leaving 6 bases of the junction unmatched. Germline CDR1 reads WNHNN; CDR2 reads SYGVQD (reference sequence). CDR3 nucleotide sequence: TGCGCCAGCAGCGTAGCGGGGCTCGGCACAGATACGCAGTATTTT. Its protein is CASSVAGLGTDTQYF.

The chain employs TRBV4-2 and TRBJ2-6; TRBD2 matches at 9 bases. Germline V CDR1 and CDR2: LGHNA, YNFKEQ. The CDR3 length is 18 residues. After removal of 1 base from V and 0 bases from J, the junction contained 4 bases not matched to a gene. The CDR3 nucleotides are TGTGCCAGCAGCCAAGCACTAGCGGGCAGCTCTGGGGCCAACGTCCTGACTTTC. Translated: CASSQALAGSSGANVLTF.

V usage is TRBV6-5 and J usage is TRBJ2-7; possible D gene TRBD1, 6 bases. Between the trimmed V and J ends, which lost 6 bases and 4 bases, there was a span of 13 bases. The germline V gene encodes CDR1 MNHEY and CDR2 SVGAGI. The CDR3 covers 13 residues. Here the CDR3 reads CASRPGHPYEQYF. The CDR3 nucleotides are TGTGCCAGCAGGCCGGGACACCCATACGAGCAGTACTTC.

V usage is TRBV5-1 and J usage is TRBJ1-5; D gene uncertain. V was shortened by 0 bases and J by 3 bases, with 10 bases between the two germline ends. CDR3 length equals 15 residues. Germline V gene data show CDR1 as SGHRS and CDR2 as YFSETQ. This chain's CDR3 is CASSLESGDNQPQHF. As DNA, the CDR3 is TGCGCCAGCAGCTTGGAATCCGGGGACAATCAGCCCCAGCATTTT.

The chain joins TRBV29-1 to TRBJ2-2, with 10 bases lining up with TRBD2. The CDR3 has 14 residues. The germline gives CDR1 SQVTM, CDR2 ANQGSEA. CDR3 region: CNGRTSGNTGELFF. As DNA, the CDR3 is TGCAACGGAAGGACTAGCGGTAACACCGGGGAGCTGTTTTTT.

The V and J genes are TRBV28 and TRBJ2-3; 12 nucleotides line up with TRBD2. The CDR3 loop spans 17 amino acids. Germline V gene data show CDR1 as MDHEN and CDR2 as SYDVKM. With 6 bases clipped from V and 0 bases from J, the junction kept 7 bases outside the gene matches. The CDR3 sequence: CASRGPGTSGSTDTQYF. The CDR3 nucleotides are TGTGCCAGCAGGGGACCGGGGACTAGCGGGAGCACAGATACGCAGTATTTT.

V gene TRBV29-1 combines with J gene TRBJ2-1, with 10 nucleotides matching TRBD2. The trim removed 6 bases at V and 6 bases at J, leaving 5 bases unmatched. Germline values: CDR1 SQVTM, CDR2 ANQGSEA. The CDR3 sequence is 13 residues long. This chain's CDR3 is CSVRAGGFNEQFF. The CDR3, as DNA: TGCAGCGTCAGAGCGGGAGGGTTCAATGAGCAGTTCTTC.

The chain has TRBV19 and TRBJ2-7, with 7 bases aligning to TRBD2. Trimming at V came to 0 bases and at J to 6 bases, leaving 5 bases not matched to a gene. The CDR3 length is 14 residues. Per germline, CDR1 LNHDA and CDR2 SQIVND (reference sequence). The CDR3 loop is CASSIEGLRAEQYF. The CDR3 DNA reads as TGTGCCAGTAGTATAGAGGGACTACGGGCCGAGCAGTACTTC.

This clone was seen just once. The rearrangement joins TRBV16 to TRBJ1-2; 11 nucleotides agree with TRBD1. The CDR3 is 14 residues long. CDR1 is KGHSY, CDR2 FQNENV, per germline. Trimming took 4 bases from V and 6 from J; bases not matched to a gene: 4. This CDR3 is CASSPRTGGDGYTF. DNA for the CDR3: TGTGCCAGCAGCCCTCGGACAGGGGGCGATGGCTACACCTTC.

V is TRBV7-2 and J is TRBJ2-5, with 8 bases lining up with TRBD2. The length of the CDR3 is 15 residues. The V segment lost 2 bases and the J segment 5 bases; nucleotides outside the gene matches: 7. From germline, CDR1 is SGHTA and CDR2 FQGNSA. The CDR3 DNA sequence: TGTGCCAGCAGCTTAACGGGACTAGGGTTTGAGACCCAGTACTTC. It yields the protein CASSLTGLGFETQYF.

This chain connects TRBV19 to TRBJ1-2; D remains unclear. In germline, CDR1 is LNHDA, CDR2 SQIVND (reference sequence). The CDR3 has 14 residues. V dropped 5 bases and J dropped 4 bases, with 14 bases sitting between them. This chain's CDR3 is CASSAGIPLYGYTF. CDR3 nucleotide sequence: TGTGCCAGTAGTGCGGGGATCCCCCTCTATGGCTACACCTTC.

The V and J genes are TRBV5-1 and TRBJ1-1, with TRBD1 matching over 8 bases. Germline CDR1 SGHRS, CDR2 YFSETQ. V was pared by 6 bases and J by 1 base, with 14 bases of the junction left unmatched. The CDR3 consists of 17 residues. DNA of the CDR3: TGCGCCAGCAAAGGAGACAGGGGATTTCGGGCGAACACTGAAGCTTTCTTT. Its translation: CASKGDRGFRANTEAFF.

The J gene is TRBJ2-3, the V gene TRBV5-1; the D is unclear. The CDR3 sequence is 14 residues long. Trimming removed 4 bases from V and 1 base from J, with 10 bases in between. CDR1 and CDR2 from the germline V gene are SGHRS and YFSETQ. CDR3 protein: CASSPILGTDTQYF. The CDR3 DNA reads as TGCGCCAGCAGCCCTATACTCGGCACAGATACGCAGTATTTT.

The table lists this clone with a few counts. The chain carries TRBV27 and TRBJ2-1; unclear D gene. Germline CDR1 MNHEY, CDR2 SMNVEV (reference sequence). CDR3 length equals 14 residues. Trimming left V 3 bases short and J 8 bases short, with 14 bases between. The CDR3: CASSLSQSFHEQFF. CDR3 in DNA: TGTGCCAGCAGTTTGTCACAGTCTTTCCATGAGCAGTTCTTC.

This chain uses TRBV10-3 with TRBJ1-5, with a tentative D call TRBD1 (5 bases). CDR3 length: 15 amino acids. CDR1 is ENHRY and CDR2 is SYGVKD in the germline V gene. V was clipped by 0 bases and J by 7 bases, with 13 bases between them. CDR3 region: CAISESAGLRQPQHF. The CDR3 nucleotides are TGTGCCATCAGTGAGTCGGCAGGGTTAAGACAGCCCCAGCATTTT.

The rearrangement joins TRBV3-1 (or the pseudogene TRBV3-2) to TRBJ1-2; D may be TRBD1 (6 bases). This CDR3 is 16 amino acids long. CDR1 LGHDT and CDR2 YNNKEL come from the germline V gene (reference sequence). The V end lost 5 bases, the J end lost 4 bases, and 20 bases lay between the germline ends. The CDR3 reads CASSSRPGEGFYGYTF. The CDR3 DNA sequence: TGTGCCAGCAGCTCCCGGCCAGGGGAGGGTTTCTATGGCTACACCTTC.

The genes are TRBV2 and TRBJ2-7; TRBD2 agrees at 14 bases. The germline V gene has CDR1 SNHLY and CDR2 FYNNEI. CDR3 size: 14 residues. The ends lost 6 bases at V and 3 bases at J; junction bases unmatched: 1. CDR3 region: CASSGLAGGYEQYF. CDR3 DNA: TGTGCCAGCAGCGGACTAGCGGGAGGCTACGAGCAGTACTTC.

Remarks on this clone: The sample holds other DNA sequences that translate to the same CDR3. The V call is TRBV18, the J call TRBJ1-2; 8 bases are shared with TRBD1. This CDR3 comprises 13 residues. After removal of 2 bases from V and 4 bases from J, the junction contained 0 bases not matched to a gene. CDR1 is KGHSH, CDR2 LQKENI, per germline. In DNA, the CDR3 is TGTGCCAGCTCACCAGGGACAGGCTATGGCTACACCTTC. Protein: CASSPGTGYGYTF.

The V call is TRBV6-6, the J call TRBJ1-1, with unresolved D. CDR1 is MNHNY and CDR2 is SVGAGI in the germline V gene (reference sequence). The CDR3 loop spans 13 amino acids. V shed 4 bases and J shed 6 bases, with 12 bases lying between them. The CDR3 DNA is TGTGCCAGCAGTTCCACTCCGTCCGCTGAAGCTTTCTTT. This encodes CASSSTPSAEAFF.

This sequence joins TRBV5-1 and TRBJ2-1, with 7 nucleotides matching TRBD2. V was clipped by 1 base and J by 5 bases; unmatched bases: 3. Germline lookup yields CDR1 SGHRS and CDR2 YFSETQ. The CDR3 has 14 residues. The CDR3 coding sequence is TGCGCCAGCAGCTTGCTGCGGGAGAACAATGAGCAGTTCTTC. It yields the protein CASSLLRENNEQFF.

The chain recombines TRBV29-1 with TRBJ1-1, with D possibly TRBD1 on 6 matching bases. The V gene's germline CDR1 is SQVTM and CDR2 ANQGSEA. The CDR3 has 13 residues. Trimming pared 7 bases from V and 1 base from J, leaving 13 bases between. CDR3 region: CSAGEGPNTEAFF. The DNA of the CDR3 is TGCAGCGCAGGGGAGGGGCCGAACACTGAAGCTTTCTTT.